Shown below are 10 T cell receptor beta chains from a single sample sequenced in a study of human T cells and chemical hapten exposure. In TCRdb, the RACE reads were re-called with MiXCR into one record per CDR3 protein. The sample comprises fewer than 85,000 distinct CDR3 sequences, roughly a tenth of which are singletons, and over 2% rests with the top ten. Time point given: patch test 2, 6 weeks after DPC sensitization. Treatment indicated: therapeutic diphenylcyclopropenone sensitization with weekly scalp DPC. Sequenced material: whole blood, taken in connection with sensitization to the hapten diphenylcyclopropenone (DPC). The receptors were gathered from a woman between 25 and 40 years old with alopecia areata. Some clones in this sample may be carry-over from other donors' samples.

In its sample, this clonotype was seen many times. The chain recombines TRBV29-1 with TRBJ2-1; D is unclear. From germline, CDR1 is SQVTM and CDR2 ANQGSEA. V was trimmed by 4 bases and J by 2 bases, leaving 12 bases between them. The CDR3 is made up of 14 amino acids. The CDR3 sequence: CSVGYRPTYNEQFF. The CDR3 coding sequence is TGCAGCGTTGGGTACAGACCCACCTACAATGAGCAGTTCTTC.

This clonotype was counted only a few times. V usage is TRBV18 and J usage is TRBJ2-5; no reliable D call. Trimming pared 2 bases from V and 3 bases from J, leaving 7 bases between. Germline V gene data show CDR1 as KGHSH and CDR2 as LQKENI. This CDR3 contains 13 residues. CDR3 protein: CASSPGREETQYF. CDR3 DNA sequence: TGTGCCAGCTCACCAGGTCGAGAAGAGACCCAGTACTTC. Together with reference TRBV18 and TRBJ2-5, the CDR3 gives the full variable domain: NAGVMQNPRHLVRRRGQEARLRCSPMKGHSHVYWYRQLPEEGLKFMVYLQKENIIDESGMPKERFSAEFPKEGPSILRIQQVVRGDSAAYFCASSPGREETQYFGPGTRLLVL.

The rearrangement joins TRBV29-1 to TRBJ2-3; 9 bases align to TRBD1. Germline trimming cut 7 bases from V and 4 bases from J; bases unmatched to any gene: 9. The CDR3 length is 14 residues. Germline lookup yields CDR1 SQVTM and CDR2 ANQGSEA. CDR3 DNA sequence: TGCAGCGGGGAGGGACAGGGAAGTTCAGATACGCAGTATTTT. Residues: CSGEGQGSSDTQYF.

In its sample, this clonotype was seen many times. This chain joins TRBV28 and TRBJ2-6; D unresolved. Trimming stripped 1 base from V and 7 bases from J, with 11 bases between. The CDR3 is 15 amino acids. Per the germline V gene, CDR1 is MDHEN and CDR2 is SYDVKM. The chain's CDR3 is CASSLLTALANVLTF. The CDR3 bases are TGTGCCAGCAGTTTATTAACAGCGCTCGCCAACGTCCTGACTTTC.

This clonotype has only a few counts. This sequence joins TRBV7-6 and TRBJ2-3, with 7 bases that match TRBD2. The CDR3 is 16 amino acids. Germline V CDR1 and CDR2: SGHVS, FNYEAQ. Trimming cost V 2 bases and J 6 bases; bases outside gene matches: 11. The CDR3 DNA reads as TGTGCCAGCAGCTTAAGATCTCGCGGGGGTCTTGATACGCAGTATTTT. Residues: CASSLRSRGGLDTQYF.

This clonotype occurred a few times. V is TRBV12-3 or TRBV12-4 and J is TRBJ1-5, with D perhaps TRBD1 (5 bases). The CDR3 totals 13 residues. Between the trimmed V and J ends, which lost 5 bases and 9 bases, there was a span of 14 bases. The CDR3 reads CASSQAAGGPQHF. The CDR3 DNA sequence: TGTGCCAGCAGTCAGGCGGCGGGGGGGCCCCAGCATTTT.

This clonotype has just a few counts. The rearrangement links TRBV28 to TRBJ1-1, with 9 bases aligning to TRBD1. CDR1 and CDR2 (germline): MDHEN, SYDVKM. The CDR3 totals 12 residues. V shed 6 bases and J 10 bases; nucleotides not matched to a gene: 6. The CDR3 region is CASSSNRGRAFF. The CDR3 nucleotides read TGTGCCAGCAGCTCAAACAGGGGGCGAGCTTTCTTT.

This clonotype was detected a few times. This chain uses TRBV7-9 with TRBJ1-5; tentative D call: TRBD1 (5 bases). This CDR3 has 15 residues. V was pared by 5 bases and J by 4 bases, with 15 bases between. From germline, CDR1 is SEHNR and CDR2 FQNEAQ (reference sequence). Here the CDR3 reads CASSPQGGSNQPQHF. For the CDR3, the DNA is TGTGCCAGCAGCCCCCAGGGAGGGAGTAATCAGCCCCAGCATTTT. The whole variable domain, filled in from reference TRBV7-9 and TRBJ1-5, reads DTGVSQNPRHKITKRGQNVTFRCDPISEHNRLYWYRQTLGQGPEFLTYFQNEAQLEKSRLLSDRFSAERPKGSFSTLEIQRTEQGDSAMYLCASSPQGGSNQPQHFGDGTRLSIL.

Many counts were recorded for this clonotype. The chain couples TRBV19 to TRBJ1-5; tentative D call: TRBD1 (5 bases). Germline V lookup: CDR1 LNHDA, CDR2 SQIVND (reference sequence). CDR3 length equals 16 residues. With 4 bases removed from V and 5 bases from J, the gap between germline ends came to 18 bases. Written as DNA, the CDR3 is TGTGCCAGTAGTAATGAGTTAGGGGAACAGGATCAGCCCCAGCATTTT. The encoded protein is CASSNELGEQDQPQHF.

The chain combines TRBV6-5 with TRBJ1-1; no reliable D call. The germline gives CDR1 MNHEY, CDR2 SVGAGI. V lost 1 base and J 11 bases, leaving 14 bases between the germline ends. This CDR3 is built from 13 residues. CDR3 sequence: CASSYLDSRGAFF. The CDR3 region has the DNA TGTGCCAGCAGTTACTTAGACTCAAGAGGGGCTTTCTTT.